These 20 T cell receptor beta chains came from one sample sequenced in a study of T cell repertoires in cytomegalovirus infection. TCRdb reprocessed the reads via MiXCR and lists one record per CDR3 protein. The sample comprises 150,000 to 200,000 distinct CDR3 sequences, over 13% of which are singletons, and 20% to 30% rests with the top ten. Sequenced input: PBMCs. Every receptor here comes from a human donor in good health (CMV status not recorded). Some clones in this sample may be carry-over from other donors' samples.

The chain employs TRBV9 and TRBJ2-1, with D uncertain. The V end lost 2 bases, the J end lost 4 bases, and 7 bases lay between the germline ends. The germline V gene encodes CDR1 SGDLS and CDR2 YYNGEE. The length of the CDR3 is 13 residues. DNA for the CDR3: TGTGCCAGCAGCGTTCGAGCGTACAATGAGCAGTTCTTC. Its protein is CASSVRAYNEQFF.

This clonotype was seen many times. This chain connects TRBV7-2 to TRBJ2-3; weak D call: TRBD2 (6 bases). The ends were cut back, 1 base at V and 1 base at J, with 9 bases in the middle. Germline CDR1 reads SGHTA; CDR2 reads FQGNSA. This CDR3 region has 15 residues. The CDR3 sequence: CASSLVGGGTDTQYF. The CDR3 DNA reads TGTGCCAGCAGCTTAGTAGGAGGGGGCACAGATACGCAGTATTTT.

The chain combines TRBV11-3 with TRBJ2-1; TRBD1 matches at 7 bases. Trimming removed 4 bases from V and 4 bases from J; junction bases left unmatched: 4. The CDR3 sequence is 14 residues long. Germline CDR1 reads SGHNT; CDR2 reads YENEEA. The CDR3 region is CASSYGTEYNEQFF. The CDR3 bases are TGTGCCAGCAGCTACGGGACAGAATACAATGAGCAGTTCTTC.

V is TRBV29-1 and J is TRBJ1-1, with TRBD1 matching 10 bases. V was clipped by 6 bases and J by 5 bases; unmatched bases: 6. CDR1 SQVTM and CDR2 ANQGSEA come from the germline V gene. The CDR3 is 13 amino acids. CDR3 sequence reads: CSVGQGPKTEAFF. The CDR3 nucleotides read TGCAGCGTGGGACAGGGGCCTAAGACTGAAGCTTTCTTT.

This clonotype was detected many times. This chain connects TRBV4-3 to TRBJ2-7, with D tentatively TRBD2 (5 bases). Trimming shortened V by 3 bases and J by 4 bases, and 10 bases separated the two germline ends. Looked up from germline, CDR1 is LGHNA and CDR2 is YSLEER. CDR3 length: 13 residues. This CDR3 reads CASSQRLQYEQYF. CDR3 DNA sequence: TGCGCCAGCAGCCAGAGACTACAGTACGAGCAGTACTTC.

This clonotype was detected ten times or more. The rearrangement uses TRBV10-3 and TRBJ2-5; D gene ambiguous. Germline V gene data show CDR1 as ENHRY and CDR2 as SYGVKD. Trimming stripped 8 bases from V and 0 bases from J, with 10 bases between. The CDR3 has 13 residues. In DNA form, the CDR3 reads TGTGCCATCTCCGCGGAGTACCAAGAGACCCAGTACTTC. It specifies CAISAEYQETQYF.

This clonotype was found many times. Here the CDR3 reads CASSPPLRTGSNQPQHF. The DNA of the CDR3 is TGTGCCAGCAGTCCACCTCTCCGGACAGGGAGCAATCAGCCCCAGCATTTT. The chain combines TRBV27 with TRBJ1-5, with 8 bases that match TRBD1. CDR3 length: 17 amino acids. Germline trimming cut 5 bases from V and 1 base from J; bases unmatched to any gene: 10. The germline gives CDR1 MNHEY, CDR2 SMNVEV (reference sequence).

This clonotype was seen many times. The chain carries TRBV11-2 and TRBJ2-5; no clear D gene. This CDR3 comprises 12 residues. V dropped 6 bases and J dropped 5 bases, with 10 bases sitting between them. CDR1 SGHAT and CDR2 FQNNGV come from the germline V gene. Written as DNA, the CDR3 is TGTGCCAGCAGACCACCCCCGGAGACCCAGTACTTC. It is translated as CASRPPPETQYF.

The rearrangement uses TRBV28 and TRBJ1-6; the D gene is possibly TRBD1 (5 bases). This CDR3 has 14 amino acids. Per the germline V gene, CDR1 is MDHEN and CDR2 is SYDVKM. Trimming took 6 bases from V and 9 from J, leaving 15 bases between them. The CDR3 region is CASSPGSLGSPLHF. The DNA of the CDR3 is TGTGCCAGCAGCCCAGGGAGTCTAGGTTCACCCCTCCACTTT.

This clonotype has at least ten counts. The rearrangement links TRBV28 to TRBJ2-5; D uncertain. The CDR3 runs to 13 residues. V was shortened by 6 bases and J by 0 bases, with 8 bases between the two germline ends. Looked up from germline, CDR1 is MDHEN and CDR2 is SYDVKM. The CDR3 DNA sequence: TGTGCCAGCAGGGAACAGTACCAAGAGACCCAGTACTTC. Translation gives CASREQYQETQYF.

At least ten counts were recorded for this clonotype. CDR3 residues: CASSLGLLYGYTF. CDR3 sequence (DNA): TGTGCCAGCAGTTTAGGGCTCCTCTATGGCTACACCTTC. The chain is built from TRBV12-3 or TRBV12-4 and TRBJ1-2; no definite D call. CDR3 length equals 13 residues. The V end lost 1 base, the J end lost 4 bases, and 7 bases lay between the germline ends.

This chain joins TRBV19 and TRBJ1-2; TRBD1 might be the D (6 bases). Germline assignment: CDR1 LNHDA and CDR2 SQIVND (reference sequence). The CDR3 is made up of 14 amino acids. Trimming cost V 3 bases and J 2 bases, with 10 bases left between them. The CDR3 reads CASSIQDRNYGYTF. In DNA, the CDR3 is TGTGCCAGTAGTATTCAGGACAGAAACTATGGCTACACCTTC.

This clonotype has only a few counts. The J gene is TRBJ1-1, the V gene TRBV9, with a tentative D call TRBD1 (5 bases). Germline V lookup: CDR1 SGDLS, CDR2 YYNGEE. The CDR3 is 14 residues long. Deletions cut 0 bases from V and 0 bases from J, with 6 bases between. This chain's CDR3 is CASSVDRMNTEAFF. In DNA, the CDR3 is TGTGCCAGCAGCGTAGACAGGATGAACACTGAAGCTTTCTTT.

At least ten counts were recorded for this clonotype. The rearrangement uses TRBV12-5 and TRBJ2-2; D gene unclear. The CDR3 has 14 residues. Germline V gene lookup returns CDR1 LGHNT and CDR2 FRNRAP. V was cut by 2 bases and J by 0 bases, with 4 bases left in between. The CDR3 protein is CASGLLSNTGELFF. The DNA for the CDR3 is TGTGCTAGTGGTTTGTTGTCGAACACCGGGGAGCTGTTTTTT.

This clonotype occurred a few times. The chain joins TRBV20-1 to TRBJ1-1, with D possibly being TRBD1 (5 bases). Trimming shortened V by 0 bases and J by 0 bases, and 20 bases separated the two germline ends. Germline values: CDR1 DFQATT, CDR2 SNEGSKA (reference sequence). The CDR3 contains 18 residues. CDR3 sequence: CSARDRVQASFMNTEAFF. In DNA, the CDR3 is TGCAGTGCTAGAGATCGAGTACAGGCCTCTTTCATGAACACTGAAGCTTTCTTT.

This clonotype was counted between two and nine times. The V gene is TRBV25-1, the J gene TRBJ1-3; D gene unclear. V was shortened by 7 bases and J by 1 base, with 8 bases between the two germline ends. The V gene's germline CDR1 is MGHDK and CDR2 SYGVNS. The CDR3 loop spans 13 amino acids. The CDR3 protein is CASKSGSGNTIYF. The CDR3 DNA is TGTGCCAGCAAGTCCGGGTCTGGAAACACCATATATTTT.

This clonotype occurred a few times. V usage is TRBV7-2 and J usage is TRBJ2-5; the D call may be TRBD1 or TRBD2 (7 bases each). V was pared by 5 bases and J by 6 bases, with 16 bases between. Germline loops: CDR1 SGHTA, CDR2 FQGNSA. CDR3 length equals 14 residues. As DNA, the CDR3 is TGTGCCAGCAGCGGGGGGACAGCGGGGCAGACCCAGTACTTC. It yields the protein CASSGGTAGQTQYF.

Only one count was recorded for this clonotype. The chain combines TRBV12-3 or TRBV12-4 with TRBJ1-5; TRBD1 aligns across 10 bases. Unmatched junction bases numbered 20, after V lost 5 bases and J lost 1 base. The CDR3 consists of 21 residues. CDR3 nucleotide sequence: TGTGCCAGCAGTCTATCCATGCCCAGGGACAGGGGAAGTTGGAGCAATCAGCCCCAGCATTTT. Translated: CASSLSMPRDRGSWSNQPQHF.

The V call is TRBV27, the J call TRBJ1-2; D unclear. Trimming took off 1 base at V and 5 bases at J, with 14 bases between the two ends. CDR1 MNHEY and CDR2 SMNVEV come from the germline V gene (reference sequence). CDR3 length: 15 amino acids. The chain's CDR3 is CASSLYRDLRYGYTF. CDR3 sequence (DNA): TGTGCCAGCAGTTTATATCGGGATTTAAGATATGGCTACACCTTC.

This chain joins TRBV29-1 and TRBJ2-5, with D unclear. Germline CDR1 reads SQVTM; CDR2 reads ANQGSEA. V was clipped by 2 bases and J by 5 bases, with 3 bases between them. The CDR3 is made up of 10 amino acids. In DNA form, the CDR3 reads TGCAGCGTTGAATTCGAGACCCAGTACTTC. Encoded protein: CSVEFETQYF.